The T cell receptor beta chain under discussion was sequenced for a study of blood T cell repertoires in COVID-19. Study context: Researchers got acute and convalescent COVID-19 samples from the United States, Italy and Spain. In each case, the material was cDNA or gDNA derived from T cells, B-cell-depleted T cells, or PBMCs.

Germline V gene lookup returns CDR1 SGHTA and CDR2 FQGNSA. J lost 0 bases, V lost 4 bases, and 3 bases had no gene match. There are 15 residues in the CDR3. Authors' methods: Reference gene primer amplification gave estimated nucleated cell counts. Data came from immunoSEQ multiplex PCR; TCRdb stores just in-frame clones and leaves some out. For V, J and clone size, that table is used; D and trimming come from the DNA. Found here are around 40,000 clones, approximately 96% of them singletons; the top ten hold over 4%. The clonotype was recovered from a human donor with active COVID-19. The donor label of this sample is uncertain. This chain joins TRBV7-2 and TRBJ2-7; 10 bases are shared with TRBD2. Material for sequencing was peripheral blood. The CDR3 DNA sequence: TGTGCCAGCAGCTCTACTAGCGGGAACTCCTACGAGCAGTACTTC. This codes for CASSSTSGNSYEQYF.